A single sample gave rise to the 23 T cell receptor beta chains below, sequenced in a study of cytomegalovirus exposure and HLA in healthy donors. TCRdb's copy holds only in-frame clones and misses some; the assay was immunoSEQ multiplex PCR. In the table there are some 110,000 clones, roughly 93% of which are singletons. Material for sequencing was PBMCs. The receptors were sampled from a woman under 30 in good health and CMV-seronegative.

This chain joins TRBV4-1 and TRBJ2-7; possibly TRBD2 for D (5 bases). Germline V CDR1 and CDR2: MGHRA, YSYEKL. The V gene lost 0 bases and the J gene lost 5 bases, with 14 bases spanning the gap. This CDR3 region has 15 residues. CDR3 sequence reads: CASSQDGLAQDEQYF. CDR3 in DNA: TGCGCCAGCAGCCAAGATGGGCTAGCCCAGGACGAGCAGTACTTC.

The chain links TRBV28 to TRBJ2-7; 7 nucleotides align to TRBD1. The CDR3 is 12 residues long. The V and J ends lost 7 bases and 4 bases, in that order; junction bases with no gene match: 4. The germline V gene has CDR1 MDHEN and CDR2 SYDVKM. CDR3: CASTRDSYEQYF. Here the CDR3 DNA reads TGTGCCAGCACCCGGGACAGTTACGAGCAGTACTTC.

The chain joins TRBV5-1 to TRBJ2-3; 7 nucleotides match TRBD1. In germline, CDR1 is SGHRS, CDR2 YFSETQ. V trimming: 4 bases; J trimming: 3 bases; junction bases outside the gene matches: 5. This CDR3 is 14 amino acids long. For the CDR3, the DNA is TGCGCCAGCAGCGCCGGACAGGAGACAGATACGCAGTATTTT. Amino acids: CASSAGQETDTQYF.

The chain uses TRBV5-1 and TRBJ2-7; unclear D gene. The CDR3 runs 15 residues. CDR1 and CDR2 (germline): SGHRS, YFSETQ. The V end lost 0 bases, the J end lost 0 bases, and 10 bases lay between the germline ends. CDR3 region: CASSLEAGGSYEQYF. The CDR3 DNA follows: TGCGCCAGCAGCTTGGAAGCAGGTGGCTCCTACGAGCAGTACTTC.

The rearrangement uses TRBV29-1 and TRBJ2-1, with D possibly TRBD2 on 6 matching bases. The CDR3 length is 15 residues. The ends were cut back, 4 bases at V and 8 bases at J, with 21 bases in the middle. Germline loops: CDR1 SQVTM, CDR2 ANQGSEA. CDR3 in DNA: TGCAGCGTTGTTTCCCCGGGCGGGATGTTTCATGAGCAGTTCTTC. As protein: CSVVSPGGMFHEQFF.

The V gene is TRBV30, the J gene TRBJ2-7, with D tentatively TRBD2 (6 bases). CDR1 GTSNPN and CDR2 SVGIG come from the germline V gene (reference sequence). The CDR3 loop spans 16 amino acids. The V and J ends lost 1 base and 0 bases respectively, with 16 bases between them. In DNA, the CDR3 is TGTGCCTGGAGTGCGGTGAGCGGGTACAGCTCCTACGAGCAGTACTTC. It is translated as CAWSAVSGYSSYEQYF.

The J gene is TRBJ1-1, the V gene TRBV28; the D gene is possibly TRBD1 (6 bases). This CDR3 contains 15 residues. V gave up 8 bases and J gave up 5 bases, with 21 bases separating them. Germline-derived CDR1 and CDR2 are MDHEN and SYDVKM. CDR3 protein: CASSTTRGGWTEAFF. The CDR3 region has the DNA TGTGCCAGCTCCACAACAAGGGGGGGTTGGACTGAAGCTTTCTTT.

The chain carries TRBV7-2 and TRBJ1-3; 7 nucleotides line up with TRBD1. The CDR3 has 16 amino acids. The germline V gene has CDR1 SGHTA and CDR2 FQGNSA. After removal of 7 bases from V and 0 bases from J, the junction contained 9 bases not matched to a gene. The CDR3 nucleotides are TGTGCCAGCACCTTCCAGGGGGGTTACTCTGGAAACACCATATATTTT. Translating gives CASTFQGGYSGNTIYF. Supplemented by reference TRBV7-2 and TRBJ1-3, the full variable domain reads GAGVSQSPSNKVTEKGKDVELRCDPISGHTALYWYRQSLGQGLEFLIYFQGNSAPDKSGLPSDRFSAERTGGSVSTLTIQRTQQEDSAVYLCASTFQGGYSGNTIYFGEGSWLTVV.

This sequence joins TRBV10-2 and TRBJ2-3; 9 bases match TRBD1. The CDR3 totals 17 residues. CDR1 WSHSY and CDR2 SAAADI come from the germline V gene. J gave up 3 bases and V 6 bases, and 13 bases lay outside the gene matches. CDR3 residues: CASRETWTGAGTDTQYF. In nucleotides, the CDR3 is TGCGCCAGCAGGGAGACCTGGACAGGGGCGGGGACAGATACGCAGTATTTT.

The rearrangement joins TRBV5-1 to TRBJ2-7, with D possibly TRBD1 on 5 matching bases. The CDR3 extends over 14 amino acids. With 0 bases removed from V and 0 bases from J, the gap between germline ends came to 7 bases. The germline CDR1 and CDR2 sequences are SGHRS and YFSETQ. The CDR3 reads CASSLDRYSYEQYF. The CDR3 DNA follows: TGCGCCAGCAGCTTGGACAGGTACTCCTACGAGCAGTACTTC.

The table lists this clone with a count of one. The rearrangement uses TRBV4-2 and TRBJ2-1, with 14 bases aligning to TRBD2. V trimming: 2 bases; J trimming: 7 bases; junction bases outside the gene matches: 4. Germline values: CDR1 LGHNA, CDR2 YNFKEQ. This CDR3 region has 16 residues. CDR3 amino acids: CASSQRTSGRRNEQFF. CDR3 DNA sequence: TGTGCCAGCAGCCAAAGGACTAGCGGGAGGCGAAATGAGCAGTTCTTC.

The V gene is TRBV20-1, the J gene TRBJ2-3; 12 positions match TRBD2. V shed 6 bases and J 14 bases; nucleotides not matched to a gene: 6. The germline gives CDR1 DFQATT, CDR2 SNEGSKA (reference sequence). The CDR3 is 11 residues long. The CDR3 coding sequence is TGCAGTGCCCAAGGACTAGCGGGACGGTATTTT. As protein: CSAQGLAGRYF.

The chain employs TRBV2 and TRBJ2-7; 9 bases map to TRBD1. J lost 4 bases, V lost 4 bases, and 8 bases had no gene match. The CDR3 has 15 residues. The germline V gene encodes CDR1 SNHLY and CDR2 FYNNEI. Written as DNA, the CDR3 is TGTGCCAGCAGTGCCTCGGGACAGGGTGGATACGAGCAGTACTTC. Amino acid sequence: CASSASGQGGYEQYF.

V usage is TRBV2 and J usage is TRBJ1-6, with D possibly matching TRBD1 (5 bases). The CDR3 sequence is 15 residues long. V lost 5 bases to trimming and J lost 3 bases, with 11 bases between them. CDR1 is SNHLY and CDR2 is FYNNEI in the germline V gene. CDR3 coding DNA: TGTGCCAGCAGTTCCACAGGCCTCTATAATTCACCCCTCCACTTT. It specifies CASSSTGLYNSPLHF.

This chain uses TRBV28 with TRBJ2-2; 9 bases match TRBD2. CDR3 length equals 15 residues. V lost 5 bases, J lost 3 bases, and 4 bases stayed unmatched. The germline CDR1 and CDR2 sequences are MDHEN and SYDVKM. CDR3 amino acids: CASSPTSGHTGELFF. The CDR3 coding sequence is TGTGCCAGCAGTCCGACTAGCGGACACACCGGGGAGCTGTTTTTT.

In regard to this clone: Other nucleotide sequences from this sample produce the same CDR3. This rearrangement joins TRBV6-1 to TRBJ2-1; 7 nucleotides agree with TRBD1. The germline CDR1 and CDR2 sequences are MNHNS and SASEGT. The CDR3 contains 13 residues. V was clipped by 4 bases and J by 5 bases; unmatched bases: 2. The CDR3 protein is CASSGQGHNEQFF. In nucleotides, the CDR3 is TGTGCCAGCAGTGGACAGGGACACAATGAGCAGTTCTTC.

This chain uses TRBV19 with TRBJ2-1; maybe TRBD2 (5 bases). Trimming took 1 base from V and 0 from J, leaving 10 bases between them. The germline V gene has CDR1 LNHDA and CDR2 SQIVND (reference sequence). The CDR3 runs 16 residues. The CDR3 bases are TGTGCCAGTAGTATAGGAGGGCTTAGCTCCTACAATGAGCAGTTCTTC. It encodes CASSIGGLSSYNEQFF.

The rearrangement uses TRBV2 and TRBJ1-6; 7 nucleotides agree with TRBD1. The V segment lost 8 bases and the J segment 7 bases; nucleotides outside the gene matches: 11. The germline V gene has CDR1 SNHLY and CDR2 FYNNEI. This CDR3 is 15 amino acids long. DNA of the CDR3: TGTGCCAGCCATTATTCCGGGACAGAGAATTCACCCCTCCACTTT. Its protein product is CASHYSGTENSPLHF.

V usage is TRBV30 and J usage is TRBJ1-2, with unresolved D. V lost 5 bases, J lost 3 bases, and 7 bases lay in between. The germline V gene has CDR1 GTSNPN and CDR2 SVGIG (reference sequence). The CDR3 runs to 11 residues. CDR3 loop: CAWGRDYGYTF. The CDR3 DNA sequence: TGTGCCTGGGGCCGGGACTATGGCTACACCTTC. The whole variable domain, remainder taken from reference TRBV30 and TRBJ1-2, is SQTIHQWPATLVQPVGSPLSLECTVEGTSNPNLYWYRQAAGRGLQLLFYSVGIGQISSEVPQNLSASRPQDRQFILSSKKLLLSDSGFYLCAWGRDYGYTFGSGTRLTVV.

The gene calls are TRBV5-1 and TRBJ2-1; 11 bases are a match to TRBD2. CDR1 SGHRS and CDR2 YFSETQ come from the germline V gene. The junction had 3 bases not matched to a gene; V was cut back by 2 bases and J by 5 bases. This CDR3 contains 15 residues. The CDR3 DNA reads TGCGCCAGCAGCTTAGGACTAGCGGGCAACAATGAGCAGTTCTTC. It encodes CASSLGLAGNNEQFF.

The V and J genes are TRBV30 and TRBJ2-5; D remains unclear. The CDR3 has 14 residues. CDR1 and CDR2 from the germline V gene are GTSNPN and SVGIG (reference sequence). Deletions cut 0 bases from V and 0 bases from J, with 8 bases between. The CDR3 DNA reads as TGTGCCTGGAGTGTGACACCGTACCAAGAGACCCAGTACTTC. The encoded protein is CAWSVTPYQETQYF.

This sequence joins TRBV5-6 and TRBJ1-2, with D unresolved. The germline CDR1 and CDR2 sequences are SGHDT and YYEEEE. V lost 0 bases and J 4 bases, leaving 7 bases between the germline ends. The CDR3 covers 13 residues. Written as DNA, the CDR3 is TGTGCCAGCAGCTTGGGAGGTTCCTATGGCTACACCTTC. Amino acid sequence: CASSLGGSYGYTF.

The chain joins TRBV11-2 to TRBJ2-1; tentatively, D is TRBD2 (6 bases). CDR1 is SGHAT and CDR2 is FQNNGV in the germline V gene. V was shortened by 6 bases and J by 0 bases, with 15 bases between the two germline ends. The CDR3 consists of 16 residues. This CDR3 is CASSSGTSLSYNEQFF. CDR3 in DNA: TGTGCCAGCAGTTCCGGGACTTCCCTCTCCTACAATGAGCAGTTCTTC.